A single sample is the source of the 32 T cell receptor beta chains below, sequenced in a study of blood T cell repertoires in COVID-19. TCRdb's copy holds only in-frame clones and misses some; the assay was immunoSEQ multiplex PCR. The sample holds over 200,000 clones, roughly 90% seen once. Source material: peripheral blood. These receptors were collected from a woman in her sixties or seventies with acute or convalescent COVID-19.

The CDR3, as DNA: TGTGCCAGCAAGGAGGGGAACACTGAAGCTTTCTTT. This gives the protein CASKEGNTEAFF. J is TRBJ1-1 and V is TRBV28; D remains unclear. Germline V gene sequence: CDR1 MDHEN, CDR2 SYDVKM. V dropped 7 bases and J dropped 1 base, with 7 bases sitting between them. This CDR3 has 12 amino acids.

This rearrangement joins TRBV15 to TRBJ1-1, with unresolved D. The CDR3 sequence is 14 residues long. The V and J ends lost 0 bases and 4 bases respectively, with 9 bases between them. Germline-derived CDR1 and CDR2 are LNHNV and YYDKDF (reference sequence). CDR3 protein: CATSRDQIGTEAFF. The CDR3 DNA follows: TGTGCCACCAGCAGAGATCAGATTGGCACTGAAGCTTTCTTT.

The chain uses TRBV18 and TRBJ1-1, with D maybe TRBD1 (5 bases). The CDR3 is 15 amino acids. Germline CDR1 is KGHSH and CDR2 is LQKENI. V lost 5 bases and J 6 bases, leaving 19 bases between the germline ends. The CDR3 here is CASSEWSQAPPEAFF. Here the CDR3 DNA reads TGTGCCAGCTCAGAATGGTCACAGGCCCCACCTGAAGCTTTCTTT.

A few counts support this clone. The chain uses TRBV19 and TRBJ1-4; 8 bases match TRBD1. CDR3 length equals 15 residues. Trimming removed 4 bases from V and 7 bases from J; junction bases left unmatched: 8. In germline, CDR1 is LNHDA, CDR2 SQIVND (reference sequence). CDR3: CASSKRQGNGEKLFF. In DNA form, the CDR3 reads TGTGCCAGTAGTAAAAGACAGGGGAATGGTGAAAAACTGTTTTTT.

The chain carries TRBV10-3 and TRBJ2-3; 12 bases match TRBD1. With V trimmed by 3 bases and J by 3 bases, 13 bases remained unmatched. Germline lookup yields CDR1 ENHRY and CDR2 SYGVKD. CDR3 length: 19 residues. DNA of the CDR3: TGTGCCATCAGTGACCTTAGCCGGGACAGGGGGCCTCTGACAGATACGCAGTATTTT. As protein: CAISDLSRDRGPLTDTQYF.

The V call is TRBV7-9, the J call TRBJ2-3; D may be TRBD2 (6 bases). Germline values: CDR1 SEHNR, CDR2 FQNEAQ (reference sequence). The ends were cut back, 5 bases at V and 4 bases at J, with 10 bases in the middle. The CDR3 length is 13 residues. For the CDR3, the DNA is TGTGCCAGCAGCCCGGGGGTTTCAGATACGCAGTATTTT. Its protein product is CASSPGVSDTQYF.

V gene TRBV19 combines with J gene TRBJ2-7, with TRBD1 matching 9 bases. Trimming took 1 base from V and 6 from J; bases not matched to a gene: 4. This CDR3 contains 14 residues. Germline CDR1 LNHDA, CDR2 SQIVND (reference sequence). The CDR3 nucleotides are TGTGCCAGTAGTATAGCCGGGGACAGGGCCGAGCAGTACTTC. Its protein is CASSIAGDRAEQYF.

The chain is built from TRBV29-1 and TRBJ2-1, with D possibly being TRBD2 (6 bases). This CDR3 region has 13 residues. In germline, CDR1 is SQVTM, CDR2 ANQGSEA. Trimming took off 3 bases at V and 9 bases at J, with 15 bases between the two ends. CDR3 region: CSVDLGGKGEQFF. The CDR3 bases are TGCAGCGTTGATTTGGGCGGGAAGGGTGAGCAGTTCTTC.

The chain recombines TRBV5-6 with TRBJ2-5; D is perhaps TRBD2 (5 bases). Trimming took off 4 bases at V and 4 bases at J, with 17 bases between the two ends. The CDR3 extends over 15 amino acids. Germline CDR1 is SGHDT and CDR2 is YYEEEE. In DNA, the CDR3 is TGTGCCAGCAGCCCACGAGGGTTAGGATTAGAGACCCAGTACTTC. Translation: CASSPRGLGLETQYF. Full variable domain (outside the CDR3, taken from reference TRBV5-6 and TRBJ2-5): DAGVTQSPTHLIKTRGQQVTLRCSPKSGHDTVSWYQQALGQGPQFIFQYYEEEERQRGNFPDRFSGHQFPNYSSELNVNALLLGDSALYLCASSPRGLGLETQYFGPGTRLLVL.

Worth noting for this clone: Germline is not matched at one junction end, which may reflect a read error. The rearrangement uses TRBV19 and TRBJ2-3, with 10 bases that match TRBD2. Germline loops: CDR1 LNHDA, CDR2 SQIVND (reference sequence). The length of the CDR3 is 14 residues. CDR3 DNA: TGTGCCAGTAGTATGGGCCTAGCGGGAGCCCCAGTCAGGTTT. It encodes CASSMGLAGAPVRF.

In DNA, the CDR3 is TGTGCCAGCAGACAGGGTCCCAATGAGCAGTTCTTC. Translated, it gives CASRQGPNEQFF. V gene TRBV6-5 combines with J gene TRBJ2-1; D is possibly TRBD1 (6 bases). V gave up 6 bases and J gave up 6 bases, with 9 bases separating them. Germline V lookup: CDR1 MNHEY, CDR2 SVGAGI. The CDR3 is 12 amino acids.

The chain is built from TRBV27 and TRBJ2-7, with D possibly matching TRBD2 (6 bases). V lost 6 bases and J lost 6, with 21 bases in between. Germline CDR1 is MNHEY and CDR2 is SMNVEV (reference sequence). This CDR3 contains 15 residues. As DNA, the CDR3 is TGTGCCAGCAGCGATCGGGACTTACCTTCGAGCGAGCAGTACTTC. It is translated as CASSDRDLPSSEQYF.

The sample holds a few counts of this clone. V gene TRBV7-9 combines with J gene TRBJ1-2, with D possibly being TRBD1 (5 bases). The CDR3 is 13 residues long. The germline V gene encodes CDR1 SEHNR and CDR2 FQNEAQ (reference sequence). V was pared by 5 bases and J by 1 base, with 8 bases between. This CDR3 is CASSPGLNYGYTF. The CDR3 nucleotides read TGTGCCAGCAGCCCGGGACTTAACTATGGCTACACCTTC.

The chain links TRBV11-3 to TRBJ2-1; TRBD1 is a possible D gene (6 bases). This CDR3 has 14 amino acids. The germline V gene encodes CDR1 SGHNT and CDR2 YENEEA. The V and J ends lost 1 base and 8 bases respectively, with 12 bases between them. DNA for the CDR3: TGTGCCAGCAGCTTAGTTTCCAGGGGCGATGAGCAGTTCTTC. Amino acid sequence: CASSLVSRGDEQFF.

The gene calls are TRBV6-5 and TRBJ1-2; 7 bases line up with TRBD1. The CDR3 sequence is 13 residues long. Germline V lookup: CDR1 MNHEY, CDR2 SVGAGI. V gave up 6 bases and J gave up 0 bases; unmatched junction bases: 1. CDR3 in DNA: TGTGCCAGCAGAGGGACAGCTAACTATGGCTACACCTTC. Encoded protein: CASRGTANYGYTF.

This rearrangement joins TRBV12-2 to TRBJ2-2; TRBD2 is taken as the D call from the table, unchecked against the DNA. TRBV12-2 is a pseudogene locus. CDR3 size: 18 residues. The CDR3 spells CASRSREVPRGNTGELFF. The CDR3 nucleotides read TGTGCAAGTCGCTCCCGGGAGGTTCCTCGAGGGAACACCGGGGAGCTGTTTTTT.

The chain couples TRBV6-4 to TRBJ1-1; D not certain. The CDR3 sequence is 11 residues long. Trimming removed 4 bases from V and 6 bases from J, with 6 bases in between. Germline V gene lookup returns CDR1 MRHNA and CDR2 SNTAGT. In DNA form, the CDR3 reads TGTGCCAGCAGTGCGTCTCCTGAAGCTTTCTTT. Translating gives CASSASPEAFF.

V gene TRBV18 combines with J gene TRBJ1-1, with TRBD1 matching over 7 bases. The CDR3 extends over 15 amino acids. Germline-derived CDR1 and CDR2 are KGHSH and LQKENI. The trim removed 4 bases at V and 3 bases at J, leaving 8 bases unmatched. The CDR3 bases are TGTGCCAGCTCACGGATCACAGGGGCAGACACTGAAGCTTTCTTT. Amino acid sequence: CASSRITGADTEAFF. Full variable domain (remainder filled in from reference TRBV18 and TRBJ1-1): NAGVMQNPRHLVRRRGQEARLRCSPMKGHSHVYWYRQLPEEGLKFMVYLQKENIIDESGMPKERFSAEFPKEGPSILRIQQVVRGDSAAYFCASSRITGADTEAFFGQGTRLTVV.

The chain uses TRBV5-1 and TRBJ1-5; perhaps TRBD1 as D (5 bases). The germline V gene encodes CDR1 SGHRS and CDR2 YFSETQ. This CDR3 is 14 amino acids long. V was pared by 5 bases and J by 3 bases, with 12 bases between. CDR3 nucleotide sequence: TGCGCCAGCAGACAAGACAGTTTCAATCAGCCCCAGCATTTT. It yields the protein CASRQDSFNQPQHF.

Regarding this clone: Distinct nucleotide sequences in the sample also encode this CDR3. V gene TRBV7-2 combines with J gene TRBJ2-3; the match to TRBD2 covers 12 bases. CDR3 length equals 15 residues. V gave up 7 bases and J gave up 6 bases; unmatched junction bases: 8. Germline assignment: CDR1 SGHTA and CDR2 FQGNSA. The CDR3 reads CASIPTSGRFDTQYF. The DNA of the CDR3 is TGTGCCAGCATCCCGACTAGCGGGAGATTTGATACGCAGTATTTT.

The chain joins TRBV2 to TRBJ1-4; a weak D match, TRBD1 (6 bases). Germline values: CDR1 SNHLY, CDR2 FYNNEI. The CDR3 has 12 amino acids. V was clipped by 7 bases and J by 8 bases, with 11 bases between them. The CDR3 DNA is TGTGCCAGCAACCGGGGGGCGGAAAAACTGTTTTTT. It encodes CASNRGAEKLFF. The whole variable domain, remainder taken from reference TRBV2 and TRBJ1-4, is EPEVTQTPSHQVTQMGQEVILRCVPISNHLYFYWYRQILGQKVEFLVSFYNNEISEKSEIFDDQFSVERPDGSNFTLKIRSTKLEDSAMYFCASNRGAEKLFFGSGTQLSVL.

With respect to this clone: This CDR3 is also generated by other DNA sequences in the sample. The chain has TRBV12-3 or TRBV12-4 and TRBJ2-7, with 7 positions matching TRBD2. Germline trimming cut 3 bases from V and 7 bases from J; bases unmatched to any gene: 3. This CDR3 has 12 residues. CDR3 sequence: CASSLGGREQYF. The CDR3, as DNA: TGTGCCAGCAGTTTGGGAGGGAGAGAGCAGTACTTC.

The rearrangement uses TRBV5-1 and TRBJ2-5, with TRBD2 identical over 9 bases. Germline V CDR1 and CDR2: SGHRS, YFSETQ. The junction had 6 bases not matched to a gene; V was cut back by 1 base and J by 5 bases. The CDR3 sequence is 15 residues long. CDR3 loop: CASSLRSGGSETQYF. DNA for the CDR3: TGCGCCAGCAGCTTGCGTAGCGGGGGCAGTGAGACCCAGTACTTC.

The chain employs TRBV28 and TRBJ2-7, with 9 bases fitting TRBD2. V trimming: 6 bases; J trimming: 3 bases; junction bases outside the gene matches: 9. The CDR3 length is 15 residues. Germline V gives CDR1 MDHEN, CDR2 SYDVKM. CDR3 coding DNA: TGTGCCAGCAGGTCCTCCCTAGCGGGATACTACGAGCAGTACTTC. Translating it yields CASRSSLAGYYEQYF. The whole variable domain, remainder taken from reference TRBV28 and TRBJ2-7, is DVKVTQSSRYLVKRTGEKVFLECVQDMDHENMFWYRQDPGLGLRLIYFSYDVKMKEKGDIPEGYSVSREKKERFSLILESASTNQTSMYLCASRSSLAGYYEQYFGPGTRLTVT.

The V and J genes are TRBV7-2 and TRBJ2-7; 11 bases agree with TRBD2. The CDR3 has 16 residues. After removal of 0 bases from V and 1 base from J, the junction contained 2 bases not matched to a gene. The germline V gene encodes CDR1 SGHTA and CDR2 FQGNSA. The CDR3 protein is CASSLATSGSSYEQYF. CDR3 nucleotides: TGTGCCAGCAGCTTAGCTACTAGCGGGAGTTCCTACGAGCAGTACTTC.

V gene TRBV29-1 combines with J gene TRBJ2-7, with 8 positions matching TRBD1. The V segment lost 2 bases and the J segment 2 bases; nucleotides outside the gene matches: 2. CDR3 length: 13 amino acids. Per germline, CDR1 SQVTM and CDR2 ANQGSEA. The chain's CDR3 is CSVEMDRAYEQYF. In DNA, the CDR3 is TGCAGCGTTGAAATGGACAGGGCCTACGAGCAGTACTTC.

This clone is a singleton in its sample. V usage is TRBV5-4 and J usage is TRBJ2-7; tentatively, D is TRBD2 (6 bases). The V gene's germline CDR1 is SGHNT and CDR2 YYREEE (reference sequence). V lost 5 bases to trimming and J lost 7 bases, with 22 bases between them. The CDR3 sequence is 15 residues long. Here the CDR3 DNA reads TGTGCCAGCAGTCCAACAGGACCATTTGGAGGGGAGCAGTACTTC. Translated, it gives CASSPTGPFGGEQYF.

The chain combines TRBV19 with TRBJ2-6, with D uncertain. Trimming took 3 bases from V and 6 from J, leaving 12 bases between them. CDR1 is LNHDA, CDR2 SQIVND, per germline (reference sequence). This CDR3 is 15 amino acids long. The CDR3 nucleotides are TGTGCCAGTAGTATTGATAGGAGTCCGGCCAACGTCCTGACTTTC. Translated: CASSIDRSPANVLTF.

This chain joins TRBV30 and TRBJ1-1; no reliable D call. Germline V lookup: CDR1 GTSNPN, CDR2 SVGIG (reference sequence). This CDR3 spans 13 amino acids. Trimming removed 3 bases at V and 1 base at J, with 9 bases between. CDR3 loop: CAWSGSGNTEAFF. The CDR3 coding sequence is TGTGCCTGGAGCGGATCAGGGAACACTGAAGCTTTCTTT.

V usage is TRBV7-2 and J usage is TRBJ2-1, with D hard to call. This CDR3 has 14 amino acids. Germline V CDR1 and CDR2: SGHTA, FQGNSA. V was shortened by 4 bases and J by 6 bases, with 13 bases between the two germline ends. The CDR3 loop reads CASSYPRLGNEQFF. CDR3 sequence (DNA): TGTGCCAGCAGCTACCCTAGATTGGGCAATGAGCAGTTCTTC.

This sequence joins TRBV3-1 (or the pseudogene TRBV3-2) and TRBJ1-1; the D is unclear. CDR3 length: 12 amino acids. Germline lookup yields CDR1 LGHDT and CDR2 YNNKEL (reference sequence). Trimming removed 5 bases at V and 10 bases at J, with 14 bases between. For the CDR3, the DNA is TGTGCCAGCAGCTATCTGGGAGAGAGAGCTTTCTTT. Amino acids: CASSYLGERAFF.

This clone was found once. This chain uses TRBV14 with TRBJ2-3, with TRBD2 as a possible D gene (7 bases). The CDR3 runs to 15 residues. The V end lost 5 bases, the J end lost 2 bases, and 14 bases lay between the germline ends. Looked up from germline, CDR1 is SGHDN and CDR2 is FVKESK. The CDR3 nucleotides read TGTGCCAGCAGCTTTTGGGGGGGCCTCACAGATACGCAGTATTTT. Protein: CASSFWGGLTDTQYF.